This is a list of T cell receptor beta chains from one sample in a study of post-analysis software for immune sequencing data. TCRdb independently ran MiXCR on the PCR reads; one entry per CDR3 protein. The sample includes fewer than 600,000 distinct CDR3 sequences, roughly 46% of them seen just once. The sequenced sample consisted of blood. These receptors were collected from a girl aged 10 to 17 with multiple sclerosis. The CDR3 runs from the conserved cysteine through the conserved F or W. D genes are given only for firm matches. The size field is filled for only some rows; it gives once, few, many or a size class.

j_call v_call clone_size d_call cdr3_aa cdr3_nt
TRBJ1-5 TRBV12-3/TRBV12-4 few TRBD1 CASRPTGTGDQPQHF TGTGCCAGCAGGCCTACCGGGACAGGGGATCAGCCCCAGCATTTT
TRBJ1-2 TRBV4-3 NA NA CASSQELSHRGRYGYTF TGCGCCAGCAGCCAAGAACTGTCCCATCGGGGGAGATATGGCTACACCTTC
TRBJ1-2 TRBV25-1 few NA CASSELTYGYTF TGTGCCAGCAGTGAATTAACGTATGGCTACACCTTC
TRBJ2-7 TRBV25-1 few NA CASSEENRDEQYF TGTGCCAGCAGTGAAGAGAACAGGGACGAGCAGTACTTC
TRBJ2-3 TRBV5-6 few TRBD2 CASSPLAGGPDTQYF TGTGCCAGCAGCCCACTAGCGGGAGGACCAGATACGCAGTATTTT
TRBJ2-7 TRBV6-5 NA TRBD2 CASSYARGGASEQYF TGTGCCAGCAGTTACGCCCGGGGGGGTGCCTCCGAGCAGTACTTC
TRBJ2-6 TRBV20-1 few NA CSARALPLDFSGANVLTF TGCAGTGCTAGAGCCTTACCACTAGATTTCTCTGGGGCCAACGTCCTGACTTTC
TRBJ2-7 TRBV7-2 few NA CASSLDRFYEQYF TGTGCCAGCAGCTTAGATAGGTTCTACGAGCAGTACTTC
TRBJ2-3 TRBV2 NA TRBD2 CASFPLAGGDTQYF TGTGCCAGCTTCCCTCTAGCGGGAGGGGATACGCAGTATTTT
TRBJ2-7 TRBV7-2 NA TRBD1 CASSLPLTGDNYEQYF TGTGCCAGCAGCCTCCCCTTGACAGGGGATAACTACGAGCAGTACTTC
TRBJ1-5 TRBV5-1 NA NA CASAPEAYNQPQHF TGCGCCAGCGCCCCCGAGGCGTACAATCAGCCCCAGCATTTT
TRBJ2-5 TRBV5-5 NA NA CASSREDASGRETQYF TGTGCCAGCAGCAGAGAGGACGCTTCGGGAAGGGAGACCCAGTACTTC
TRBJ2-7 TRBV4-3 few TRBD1 CASSQDLLRGGDDEQYF TGCGCCAGCAGCCAAGATTTACTCCGAGGGGGCGACGACGAGCAGTACTTC
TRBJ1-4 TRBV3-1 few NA CASSQDNEKLFF TGTGCCAGCAGCCAAGATAATGAAAAACTGTTTTTT
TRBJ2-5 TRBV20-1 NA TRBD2 CSARQLGGKETQYF TGCAGTGCCAGACAACTCGGGGGGAAAGAGACCCAGTACTTC
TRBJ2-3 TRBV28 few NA CASSKVLDGTDTQYF TGTGCCAGCAGTAAGGTTTTAGACGGGACAGATACGCAGTATTTT
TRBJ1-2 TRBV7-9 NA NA CASSLFIRKRSPSNYGYTF TGTGCCAGCAGCTTATTTATTCGGAAGCGGTCCCCCTCTAACTATGGCTACACCTTC
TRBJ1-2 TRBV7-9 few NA CASSAPNRDGYTF TGTGCCAGCAGCGCCCCCAACAGGGACGGCTACACCTTC
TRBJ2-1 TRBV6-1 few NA CASSEQGIGSYNEQFF TGTGCCAGCAGTGAGCAGGGGATAGGCTCCTACAATGAGCAGTTCTTC
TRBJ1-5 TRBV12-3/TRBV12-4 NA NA CASSLTGFTQPQHF TGTGCCAGCAGTTTAACAGGGTTTACTCAGCCCCAGCATTTT
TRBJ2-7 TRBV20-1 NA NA CSAREVGRFYEQYF TGCAGTGCTAGAGAGGTAGGGAGATTTTACGAGCAGTACTTC
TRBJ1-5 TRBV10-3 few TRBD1 CVIGQGRDSNQPQHF TGTGTCATAGGACAGGGGCGGGATAGCAATCAGCCCCAGCATTTT
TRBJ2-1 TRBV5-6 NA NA CASSPLGDNEQFF TGTGCCAGCAGCCCGTTAGGGGATAATGAGCAGTTCTTC
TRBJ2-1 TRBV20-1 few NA CSAGWGLEQFF TGCAGTGCCGGTTGGGGGCTTGAGCAGTTCTTC
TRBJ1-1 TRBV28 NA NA CASSLGGFLGGTEAFF TGTGCCAGCAGTTTAGGGGGTTTCCTGGGGGGAACTGAAGCTTTCTTT
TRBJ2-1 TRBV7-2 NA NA CASSLALGGGEQFF TGTGCCAGCAGCTTAGCACTTGGGGGCGGAGAGCAGTTCTTC
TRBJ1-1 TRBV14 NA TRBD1 CASSLLGQGYRAFF TGTGCCAGCAGCCTACTCGGACAGGGATACAGAGCTTTCTTT
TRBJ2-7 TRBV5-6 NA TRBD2 CASTKFVVAGASYNEQYF TGTGCCAGCACCAAGTTCGTGGTAGCGGGAGCCTCCTACAATGAGCAGTACTTC
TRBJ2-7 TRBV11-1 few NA CASSRGRTAYEQYF TGTGCCAGCAGCCGGGGACGGACAGCCTACGAGCAGTACTTC
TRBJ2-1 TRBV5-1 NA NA CASSLAVGSYNEQFF TGCGCCAGCAGCTTGGCCGTCGGCTCCTACAATGAGCAGTTCTTC
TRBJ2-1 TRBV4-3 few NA CASSQEPRNEQFF TGCGCCAGCAGCCAAGAACCCAGGAATGAGCAGTTCTTC
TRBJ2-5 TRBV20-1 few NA CSAFAPGRTLTYQETQYF TGCAGTGCTTTCGCCCCGGGACGGACCCTCACTTACCAAGAGACCCAGTACTTC
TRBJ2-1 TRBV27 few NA CASRHREYNEQFF TGTGCCAGCAGGCACAGGGAATACAATGAGCAGTTCTTC
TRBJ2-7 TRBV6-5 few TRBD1 CASTYSSDRAHEQYF TGTGCCAGCACCTATTCCTCCGACAGGGCCCACGAGCAGTACTTC
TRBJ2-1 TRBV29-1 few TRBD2 CSAGASGYSYNEQFF TGCAGCGCTGGGGCTAGCGGGTACTCCTACAATGAGCAGTTCTTC
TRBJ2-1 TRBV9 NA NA CASSVYTEETQFF TGTGCCAGCAGCGTTTACACCGAAGAGACCCAGTTCTTC
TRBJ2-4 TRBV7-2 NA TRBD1 CASRPQGLAKNIQYF TGTGCCAGCAGACCACAGGGGTTAGCCAAAAACATTCAGTACTTC
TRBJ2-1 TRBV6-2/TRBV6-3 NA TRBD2 CASSYSASGRTLNEQFF TGTGCCAGCAGTTACTCGGCTAGCGGGAGAACTCTCAATGAGCAGTTCTTC
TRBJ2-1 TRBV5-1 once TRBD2 CASSFGTSEESQQFF TGCGCCAGCAGCTTCGGGACTAGCGAGGAGAGTCAGCAGTTCTTC
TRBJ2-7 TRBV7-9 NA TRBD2 CASRPGTSWYEQYF TGTGCCAGCAGGCCCGGGACTAGCTGGTACGAGCAGTACTTC
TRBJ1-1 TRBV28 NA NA CASSFPNGGKIRPVNTEAFF TGTGCCAGCAGTTTTCCCAATGGGGGGAAGATTCGCCCTGTGAACACTGAAGCTTTCTTT
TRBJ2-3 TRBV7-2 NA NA CASSSGLPLADTQYF TGTGCCAGCAGCTCGGGACTCCCCCTCGCAGATACGCAGTATTTT
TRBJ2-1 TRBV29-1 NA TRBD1 CSVDPGQGINEQFF TGCAGCGTCGATCCGGGACAGGGAATCAATGAGCAGTTCTTC
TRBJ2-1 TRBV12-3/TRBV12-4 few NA CASSPGEINNEQFF TGTGCCAGCAGCCCGGGAGAGATTAACAATGAGCAGTTCTTC
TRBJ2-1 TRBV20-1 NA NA CSASFGPESYNEQFF TGCAGTGCTAGCTTCGGCCCGGAGAGCTACAATGAGCAGTTCTTC
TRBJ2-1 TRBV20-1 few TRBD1 CSGRTGDYNEQFF TGCAGTGGCAGGACAGGAGATTACAATGAGCAGTTCTTC
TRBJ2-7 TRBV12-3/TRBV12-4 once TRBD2 CASSLQREGYEQYF TGTGCCAGTAGTTTGCAGCGGGAGGGCTACGAGCAGTACTTC
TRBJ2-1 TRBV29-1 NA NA CSAGEDTGEQFF TGCAGCGCCGGGGAGGACACGGGTGAGCAGTTCTTC
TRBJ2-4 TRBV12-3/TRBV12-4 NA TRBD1 CASSPDRGVDIQYF TGTGCCAGCAGCCCCGACAGGGGGGTGGACATTCAGTACTTC
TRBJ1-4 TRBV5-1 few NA CASSLRQATTNEKPFF TGCGCCAGCAGCTTGAGACAGGCCACGACTAATGAAAAACCGTTTTTT
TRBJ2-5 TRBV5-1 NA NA CASSFGSEETQYF TGCGCCAGCAGCTTTGGCTCAGAGGAGACCCAGTACTTC
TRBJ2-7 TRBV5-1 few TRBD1 CASSGVTGISYEQYF TGCGCCAGCAGCGGAGTGACAGGGATTTCCTACGAGCAGTACTTC
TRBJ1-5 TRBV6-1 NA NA CASWGTSINQPQHF TGTGCCAGCTGGGGGACGTCTATCAATCAGCCCCAGCATTTT
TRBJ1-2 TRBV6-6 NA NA CASSTPEGYGYTF TGTGCCAGCAGTACCCCGGAGGGCTATGGCTACACCTTC
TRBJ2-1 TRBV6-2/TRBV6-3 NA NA CASSNNLEQFF TGTGCCAGCAGTAACAACCTGGAGCAGTTCTTC
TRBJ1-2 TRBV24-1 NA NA CATSDSDKLGYTF TGTGCCACCAGTGATTCTGACAAACTGGGCTACACCTTC
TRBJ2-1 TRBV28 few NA CASIPRGVYNEQFF TGTGCCAGCATCCCGCGGGGAGTCTACAATGAGCAGTTCTTC